The source of this TCR beta chain is a study of blood T cell repertoires in COVID-19. As for the study in general: Acute-phase and convalescent COVID-19 samples originated in the United States, Italy and Spain.

Between the trimmed V and J ends, which lost 1 base and 4 bases, there was a span of 11 bases. The germline gives CDR1 SGHTA, CDR2 FQGNSA. The CDR3 is made up of 15 amino acids. The assay was immunoSEQ multiplex PCR, and TCRdb's table has in-frame clones only and misses some. This sample has about 210,000 clones; approximately 78% occur once, and the top ten carry roughly 5.1%. The sequence derives from a woman between 65 and 79 years old with COVID-19, enrolled during active disease. The sequencing sample was made of peripheral blood. This rearrangement joins TRBV7-2 to TRBJ2-1; possibly TRBD2 for D (5 bases). As DNA, the CDR3 is TGTGCCAGCAGCTTAGATAGCGTCACTTACAATGAGCAGTTCTTC. As protein: CASSLDSVTYNEQFF.